Listed below are T cell receptor beta chains from one sample, sequenced in a study of Ad26.COV2.S vaccination and SARS-CoV-2 variants. Profiling relied on immunoSEQ multiplex PCR, and the TCRdb table lists in-frame clones only, not all of them. The data show 300,000 to 500,000 clones, about 85% seen once. Specimen: peripheral blood, collected in a trial of Ad26.COV2.S vaccine versus placebo. The source is a person between 18 and 60 years old who received the Ad26.COV2.S COVID-19 vaccine or a placebo. CDR3s include the opening cysteine and the closing phenylalanine or tryptophan. A D gene is named only where the DNA matches it firmly.

V gene	J gene	D gene	CDR3 length	CDR3 protein
TRBV21-1	TRBJ1-1	NA	15	CASSPRGQQNTEAFF
TRBV2	TRBJ1-1	NA	12	CASSVTSGRAFF
TRBV6-5	TRBJ2-5	NA	15	CASSFAGTGIGTQYF
TRBV24-1	TRBJ2-2	TRBD2	19	CATRPSGLAGGTNTGELFF
TRBV5-6	TRBJ2-5	TRBD2	15	CASSSTSGVQETQYF
TRBV27	TRBJ1-6	NA	17	CASSLTLQGKGDSPLHF
TRBV2	TRBJ1-1	TRBD1	13	CATHRGLNTEAFF
TRBV11-2	TRBJ2-7	TRBD2	14	CASSLTSGRYEQYF
TRBV19	TRBJ2-2	NA	14	CASTSSANTGELFF
TRBV5-6	TRBJ2-7	NA	15	CASSWGLPSSYEQYF
TRBV9	TRBJ2-7	TRBD1	14	CASSRRTGVYEQYF
TRBV20-1	TRBJ1-2	NA	11	CSARQAYGYTF